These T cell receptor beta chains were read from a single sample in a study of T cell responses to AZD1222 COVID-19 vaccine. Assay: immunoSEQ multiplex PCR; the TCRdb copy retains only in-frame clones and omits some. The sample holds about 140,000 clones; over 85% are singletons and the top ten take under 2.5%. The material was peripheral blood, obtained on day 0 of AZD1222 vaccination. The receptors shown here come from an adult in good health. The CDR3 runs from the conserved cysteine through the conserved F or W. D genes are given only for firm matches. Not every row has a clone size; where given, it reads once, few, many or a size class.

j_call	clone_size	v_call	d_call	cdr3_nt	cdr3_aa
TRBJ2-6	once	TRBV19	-	TGTGCCAGTAGCTGGGCTTTAGATGGGGCCAACGTCCTGACTTTC	CASSWALDGANVLTF
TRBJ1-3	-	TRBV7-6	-	TGTGCCAGCAGCCAGGACAGTCTCTCTGGAAACACCATATATTTT	CASSQDSLSGNTIYF
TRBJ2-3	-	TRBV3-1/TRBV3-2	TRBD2	TGTGCCAGCAGCCAGCGAGCGGGAGTCCGACACACAGATACGCAGTATTTT	CASSQRAGVRHTDTQYF
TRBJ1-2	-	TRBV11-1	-	TGTGCCAGCAGCTTAGGGATGGAAGCAGGGGGCTACACCTTC	CASSLGMEAGGYTF
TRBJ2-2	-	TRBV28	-	TGTGCCAGCAGTTTTTCAGAAATTACCGGGGAGCTGTTTTTT	CASSFSEITGELFF
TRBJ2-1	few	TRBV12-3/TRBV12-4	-	TGTGCCAGCAGTTTATGGGTTGGGGGTTGGTTCTTC	CASSLWVGGWFF
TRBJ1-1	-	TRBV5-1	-	TGCGCCAGCAGGCTCTCCTTAATGAACACTGAAGCTTTCTTT	CASRLSLMNTEAFF
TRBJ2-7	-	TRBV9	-	TGTGCCAGCAGCCCACTAGCCCGAAATTCCTACGAGCAGTACTTC	CASSPLARNSYEQYF
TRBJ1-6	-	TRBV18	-	TGTGCCAGCTCCACCATGGCTCCAACCAATTCACCCCTCCACTTT	CASSTMAPTNSPLHF
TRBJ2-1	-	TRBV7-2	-	TGTGCCAGCAGCCATCCAACCTACAATGAGCAGTTCTTC	CASSHPTYNEQFF
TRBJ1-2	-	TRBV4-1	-	TGCGCCAGCAGCCAATCCTATGGCTACACCTTC	CASSQSYGYTF
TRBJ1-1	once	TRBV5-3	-	TGTGCCAGAAGCTTTCCCGGGGAGGAAGCTTTCTTT	CARSFPGEEAFF
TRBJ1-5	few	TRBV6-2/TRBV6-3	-	TGTGCCAGCAGTCCCGGACTGACGAGCAATCAGCCCCAGCATTTT	CASSPGLTSNQPQHF
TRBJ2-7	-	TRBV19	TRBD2	TGTGCCAGTCGCCGGAAAGGGACTAGTTGGGAGTACGAGCAGTACTTC	CASRRKGTSWEYEQYF
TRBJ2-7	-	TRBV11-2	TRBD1	TGTGCCAGCAGCTTGCGCTCCGGGACAGCTACCTACGAGCAGTACTTC	CASSLRSGTATYEQYF
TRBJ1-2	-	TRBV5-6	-	TGTGCCAGCAGCTGGGGGTCTAGCAAGGGCTACACCTTC	CASSWGSSKGYTF
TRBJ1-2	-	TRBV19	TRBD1	TGTGCCAGTAGGGATCCGGGACAGCCTTATGGCTACACCTTC	CASRDPGQPYGYTF
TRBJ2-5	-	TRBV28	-	TGTGCCAGCAGTTTCCGGGAGACCCAGTACTTC	CASSFRETQYF
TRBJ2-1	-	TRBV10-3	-	TGTGCCATCAGTGAGTCGCGCTCCACCTCCTACAATGAGCAGTTCTTC	CAISESRSTSYNEQFF
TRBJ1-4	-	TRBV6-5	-	TGTGCCAGCAGTAGTAATGAAAAACTGTTTTTT	CASSSNEKLFF
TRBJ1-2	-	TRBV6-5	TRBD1	TGTGCCAGCACCTTGGGACAGTCTAACTATGGCTACACCTTC	CASTLGQSNYGYTF
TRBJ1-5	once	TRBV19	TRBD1	TGTGCCAGTACCAGAGAGGGGGCGGGTAGAAGCAATCAGCCCCAGCATTTT	CASTREGAGRSNQPQHF
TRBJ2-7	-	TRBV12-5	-	TGTGCTAGTGGTTTGCTATCCTACGAGCAGTACTTC	CASGLLSYEQYF
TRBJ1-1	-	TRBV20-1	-	TGCAGTGCTAGTTGGGGAGGGACTGAAGCTTTCTTT	CSASWGGTEAFF
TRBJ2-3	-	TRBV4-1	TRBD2	TGCGCCAGCAGCCAAGAGCGGCTAGCGGGAGTAGGGCGCACGCAGTATTTT	CASSQERLAGVGRTQYF
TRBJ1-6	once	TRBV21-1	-	TGTGCCAGCAGCATTTCCGTCCGGTTTGGTTCACCCCTCCACTTT	CASSISVRFGSPLHF
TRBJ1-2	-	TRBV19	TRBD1	TGTGCCAGTAGCCTTGTAACTGGACAGGGCTTGAGGGCTAACTATGGCTACACCTTC	CASSLVTGQGLRANYGYTF
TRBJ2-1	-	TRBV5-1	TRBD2	TGCGCCAGCAGCACAACCCCGGGGGGGTTCTACAATGAGCAGTTCTTC	CASSTTPGGFYNEQFF
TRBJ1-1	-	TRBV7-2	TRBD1	TGTGCCAGCAGCCCACGGACAGGGGGGCACACTGAAGCTTTCTTT	CASSPRTGGHTEAFF
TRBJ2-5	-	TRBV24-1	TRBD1	TGTGCCACCAGTGACATGACTGGGACAGTCCAAGAGACCCAGTACTTC	CATSDMTGTVQETQYF
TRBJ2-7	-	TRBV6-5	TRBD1	TGTGCCAGCACCCAAAGGACAGGGCCTCCCTACGAGCAGTACTTC	CASTQRTGPPYEQYF
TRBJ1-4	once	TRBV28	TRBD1	TGTGCCAGCAGCCCTGTGACAGGGGGCCGTGAAAAACTGTTTTTT	CASSPVTGGREKLFF
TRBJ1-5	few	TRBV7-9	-	TGTGCCAGCAGCTTATCATTGACCAGCAATCAGCCCCAGCATTTT	CASSLSLTSNQPQHF
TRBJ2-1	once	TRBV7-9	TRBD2	TGTGCCAGCGCCACCCTGAGAGCGGGGGGGCAGGAAGAGCAGTTCTTC	CASATLRAGGQEEQFF
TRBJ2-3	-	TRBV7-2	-	TGTGCCAGCAGCTTGACCCGCTTGGATACGCAGTATTTT	CASSLTRLDTQYF
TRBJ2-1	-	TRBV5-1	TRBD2	TGCGCCAGCAGTTCCCCCACTAGCGGTAGCTCCTACAATGAGCAGTTCTTC	CASSSPTSGSSYNEQFF
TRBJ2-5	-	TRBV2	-	TGTGCCCTTCGGGGGGGACAGTTATCCAAAGAGACCCAGTACTTC	CALRGGQLSKETQYF
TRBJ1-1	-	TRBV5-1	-	TGCGCCAGCAGCTTGTTGGCGGCGAACACTGAAGCTTTCTTT	CASSLLAANTEAFF
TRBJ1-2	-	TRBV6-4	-	TGTGCCAGCAGTGACGAGTCCGCAGGGAACTATGGCTACACCTTC	CASSDESAGNYGYTF
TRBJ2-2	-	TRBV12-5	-	TGTGCTAGTGGTTTGGGTGGAACCGGGGAGCTGTTTTTT	CASGLGGTGELFF
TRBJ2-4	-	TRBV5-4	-	TGTGCCAGCAGCTGGGAGGGGGACGGTGACATTCAGTACTTC	CASSWEGDGDIQYF
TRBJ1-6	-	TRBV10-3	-	TGTGCCATCAGTGAGGGGTCAGATAATTCACCCCTCCACTTT	CAISEGSDNSPLHF
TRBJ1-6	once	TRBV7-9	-	TGTGCCAGCAGCCACAGTGAATGGGTCGGTTCACCCCTCCACTTT	CASSHSEWVGSPLHF